Below are 18 T cell receptor beta chains sequenced from a single sample in a study of blood T cell repertoires in COVID-19. Profiled with immunoSEQ multiplex PCR; TCRdb holds only in-frame clones, not every one. The table lists 150,000 to 160,000 clones, roughly 89% of them singletons. Input material: peripheral blood. The receptors shown here come from a man in his forties or fifties with acute or convalescent COVID-19.

The chain employs TRBV6-6 and TRBJ1-2, with D perhaps matching TRBD1 (5 bases). The CDR3 totals 14 residues. CDR1 and CDR2 from the germline V gene are MNHNY and SVGAGI (reference sequence). V dropped 2 bases and J dropped 1 base, with 8 bases sitting between them. In DNA form, the CDR3 reads TGTGCCAGCAGTTACGACAGTTTTAACTATGGCTACACCTTC. Translation: CASSYDSFNYGYTF.

This chain uses TRBV7-3 with TRBJ2-2; 7 bases fit TRBD2. The CDR3 runs 14 residues. Germline V gene data show CDR1 as SGHTA and CDR2 as FQGTGA. V was pared by 5 bases and J by 4 bases, with 4 bases of the junction left unmatched. Written as DNA, the CDR3 is TGTGCCAGCAGCACCCGGACTAGCACCGGGGAGCTGTTTTTT. It is translated as CASSTRTSTGELFF.

V is TRBV11-2 and J is TRBJ2-1; 9 bases map to TRBD2. V gave up 0 bases and J gave up 0 bases; unmatched junction bases: 6. The CDR3 contains 18 residues. Germline CDR1 is SGHAT and CDR2 is FQNNGV. The CDR3 DNA follows: TGTGCCAGCAGCTTAGATTGGGGTAGCGGGAGCTCCTACAATGAGCAGTTCTTC. Residues: CASSLDWGSGSSYNEQFF.

This chain uses TRBV5-1 with TRBJ1-4; D not certain. V gave up 4 bases and J gave up 0 bases, with 16 bases separating them. Germline loops: CDR1 SGHRS, CDR2 YFSETQ. This CDR3 has 17 amino acids. The CDR3 reads CASSPQPNAATNEKLFF. CDR3 coding DNA: TGCGCCAGCAGCCCGCAGCCAAACGCGGCAACTAATGAAAAACTGTTTTTT.

The rearrangement links TRBV6-1 to TRBJ2-5, with a possible D match to TRBD2 (7 bases). CDR1 and CDR2 from the germline V gene are MNHNS and SASEGT. The V end was cut by 0 bases, the J end by 4 bases, with 12 bases between. The CDR3 is made up of 15 amino acids. CDR3 nucleotides: TGTGCCAGCAGTGAAGCGGGGGGGGCTGGAGAGACCCAGTACTTC. As protein: CASSEAGGAGETQYF.

V is TRBV6-1 and J is TRBJ1-4, with 7 bases fitting TRBD1. V lost 2 bases to trimming and J lost 8 bases; unmatched junction nucleotides: 11. The CDR3 totals 16 residues. The germline CDR1 and CDR2 sequences are MNHNS and SASEGT. The CDR3 coding sequence is TGTGCCAGCAGTGAACACCCCAGGGGGGTGGTGGAAAAACTGTTTTTT. Its protein is CASSEHPRGVVEKLFF.

The chain combines TRBV7-9 with TRBJ2-1, with 11 bases fitting TRBD2. V was pared by 5 bases and J by 9 bases, with 6 bases of the junction left unmatched. This CDR3 comprises 14 residues. CDR1 SEHNR and CDR2 FQNEAQ come from the germline V gene (reference sequence). CDR3 in amino acids: CASSTGTSGVEQFF. The DNA of the CDR3 is TGTGCCAGCAGCACCGGGACTAGCGGAGTTGAGCAGTTCTTC.

This rearrangement joins TRBV6-2 or TRBV6-3 to TRBJ1-1, with D possibly TRBD1 on 6 matching bases. The CDR3 runs 13 residues. V lost 6 bases and J lost 4, with 12 bases in between. The germline gives CDR1 MNHEY, CDR2 SVGEGT. CDR3 sequence (DNA): TGTGCCAGCAGCAGTACAGGGACCACTGAAGCTTTCTTT. Protein: CASSSTGTTEAFF.

V is TRBV19 and J is TRBJ2-1, with TRBD1 matching over 8 bases. Germline V gene sequence: CDR1 LNHDA, CDR2 SQIVND (reference sequence). V lost 6 bases to trimming and J lost 9 bases; unmatched junction nucleotides: 10. The CDR3 is 14 residues long. This chain's CDR3 is CASRVTGGFGEQFF. As DNA, the CDR3 is TGTGCCAGTAGGGTAACAGGGGGTTTCGGTGAGCAGTTCTTC.

The chain links TRBV2 to TRBJ1-5; D perhaps matches TRBD1 (6 bases). The CDR3 extends over 15 amino acids. Germline lookup yields CDR1 SNHLY and CDR2 FYNNEI. Trimming removed 1 base at V and 9 bases at J, with 16 bases between. As DNA, the CDR3 is TGTGCCAGCAGTGAAGGAACAGGGACCTGGAGGCCCCAGCATTTT. Amino acids: CASSEGTGTWRPQHF.

This rearrangement joins TRBV7-6 to TRBJ2-1; 8 nucleotides align to TRBD2. With V trimmed by 6 bases and J by 1 base, 8 bases remained unmatched. Germline V gene data show CDR1 as SGHVS and CDR2 as FNYEAQ. The CDR3 runs 16 residues. The CDR3 is CASRESGGRSYNEQFF. The CDR3 nucleotides are TGTGCCAGCAGAGAATCGGGGGGGCGGTCCTACAATGAGCAGTTCTTC.

This clone was picked up one time. CDR3 region: CASRPISGRHPDEQFF. The DNA of the CDR3 is TGTGCCAGCAGGCCCATCAGCGGGAGGCATCCGGATGAGCAGTTCTTC. The gene calls are TRBV6-6 and TRBJ2-1, with TRBD2 matching 9 bases. Germline assignment: CDR1 MNHNY and CDR2 SVGAGI (reference sequence). V lost 6 bases and J lost 8; bases outside the gene matches: 14. The CDR3 spans 16 residues.

The chain has TRBV7-3 and TRBJ2-7; 14 bases fit TRBD2. CDR3 size: 14 residues. The J segment lost 6 bases and the V segment lost 4 bases, leaving 2 bases of the junction unmatched. Germline lookup yields CDR1 SGHTA and CDR2 FQGTGA. DNA for the CDR3: TGTGCCAGCAGCTCGGGACTAGCGGGGGCCGAGCAGTACTTC. Its protein product is CASSSGLAGAEQYF.

The chain carries TRBV30 and TRBJ2-1, with 10 bases matching TRBD2. Looked up from germline, CDR1 is GTSNPN and CDR2 is SVGIG (reference sequence). CDR3 length: 15 amino acids. V lost 0 bases, J lost 7 bases, and 6 bases stayed unmatched. The DNA for the CDR3 is TGTGCCTGGAGTGTAGGCCTAGCGGGGGCGAATGAGCAGTTCTTC. As protein: CAWSVGLAGANEQFF.

This clone was detected once. This chain joins TRBV28 and TRBJ1-5; a possible D gene is TRBD1 (5 bases). Germline V gene lookup returns CDR1 MDHEN and CDR2 SYDVKM. The CDR3 is made up of 16 amino acids. V lost 5 bases, J lost 5 bases, and 19 bases lay in between. CDR3 protein: CASSQGTGVWDQPQHF. The CDR3, as DNA: TGTGCCAGCAGTCAGGGTACGGGAGTTTGGGATCAGCCCCAGCATTTT.

This clone came up once. The chain has TRBV27 and TRBJ1-1; D is unresolved. From germline, CDR1 is MNHEY and CDR2 SMNVEV (reference sequence). The CDR3 covers 13 residues. V was clipped by 6 bases and J by 1 base, with 9 bases between them. The CDR3 here is CASRSLGNTEAFF. CDR3 DNA sequence: TGTGCCAGCAGGTCCCTAGGGAACACTGAAGCTTTCTTT.

The V call is TRBV18, the J call TRBJ2-7, with 8 nucleotides matching TRBD2. Germline trimming cut 0 bases from V and 7 bases from J; bases unmatched to any gene: 8. The length of the CDR3 is 15 residues. Germline V CDR1 and CDR2: KGHSH, LQKENI. The CDR3 region has the DNA TGTGCCAGCTCACCACCAAGCGGGACGGGAGGGGAGCAGTACTTC. Its translation is CASSPPSGTGGEQYF.

CDR3 sequence reads: CASSRETGFNYGYTF. CDR3 DNA: TGCGCCAGCAGCCGTGAGACAGGGTTTAACTATGGCTACACCTTC. The chain uses TRBV5-1 and TRBJ1-2; 7 bases are shared with TRBD1. The germline V gene has CDR1 SGHRS and CDR2 YFSETQ. Trimming removed 4 bases from V and 1 base from J; junction bases left unmatched: 7. This CDR3 is 15 amino acids long.